The T cell receptor beta chain described here comes from a study of vaccination effects on CD4 cells after COVID-19. Study context: Both late and early after vaccination, a few convalescent patients were sampled. General study results and limits: Early post-infection timepoints were absent, and convalescent patients were few.

Germline CDR1 and CDR2: DFQATT and SNEGSKA (reference sequence). This CDR3 is built from 11 residues. Trimming removed 6 bases at V and 5 bases at J, with 8 bases between. For this clone: The antigen is undetermined.

Culture proceeded for under twelve days, and CD4+ T cells were then isolated. Between March and December 2020, the person had a SARS-CoV-2 infection that PCR confirmed. As their vaccination, participants received two doses of either BNT162b2 or mRNA-1273. Cultures received IL-2 medium that replaced half the medium on days 3 and 7. The method was immunoSEQ multiplex PCR; TCRdb's version includes in-frame clones alone and lacks a portion of them. Of tens of thousands of clones listed, about 80% were seen once; the top ten hold about 3.7%. The receptor comes from a human donor who had a prior SARS-CoV-2 infection. This material consisted of CD4+ T cells from PBMCs cultured without peptide, taken after COVID-19 vaccination. The chain joins TRBV20-1 to TRBJ2-1, with D hard to call. The CDR3 region is CSANGDNEQFF. CDR3 nucleotides: TGCAGTGCAAACGGAGACAATGAGCAGTTCTTC.